This record looks at one T cell receptor beta chain sequence and its context. These data are taken from a study of blood T cell repertoires in COVID-19. TCRdb keeps only in-frame clones here, not all; method: immunoSEQ multiplex PCR. The data contain 150,000 to 200,000 clones, 84% of them seen just once; the ten biggest clones take up about 8.6%. Participants were aged about 18 to 89 years from around 26 US areas. Cohort 3 recovered donors had two negative PCRs, clearance, or symptom resolution. The sample comprised PBMCs or T cells enriched from blood (not recorded which). This receptor was taken from a woman aged 45-60 years who had recovered from COVID-19.

The CDR3 DNA is TGTGCCAGCAGCGCTGACAGGAATCAGCCCCAGCATTTT. As protein: CASSADRNQPQHF. The chain has TRBV7-8 and TRBJ1-5, with D maybe TRBD1 (6 bases). Trimming left V 5 bases short and J 4 bases short, with 9 bases between. CDR1 is SGHVS and CDR2 is FQNEAQ in the germline V gene. This CDR3 has 13 residues. Full variable domain (remainder filled in from reference TRBV7-8 and TRBJ1-5): GAGVSQSPRYKVAKRGQDVALRCDPISGHVSLFWYQQALGQGPEFLTYFQNEAQLDKSGLPSDRFFAERPEGSVSTLKIQRTQQEDSAVYLCASSADRNQPQHFGDGTRLSIL.